This T cell receptor beta chain was retrieved from a study of cytomegalovirus exposure and HLA in healthy donors. Findings and caveats of the study: A later analysis linked a missense DCLRE1C variant to TCR beta V- and J-gene trimming. A few V segments could not be told apart, such as TRBV6-2 and TRBV6-3, and were left out.

Donors were nominally healthy when sampled, though unrecorded immune exposures were likely. Use of 60 Vbeta and 13 Jbeta primers characterized the PCR. The assay was immunoSEQ multiplex PCR, and TCRdb's table has in-frame clones only and misses some. The table records under 85,000 clones, approximately 81% of them present only once. The CDR3 contains 17 residues. Germline CDR1 and CDR2: SGHDT and YYEEEE. J was trimmed by 4 bases and V by 5 bases; bases with no gene match: 8. Turning to this clone: The antigen is not known.

The receptor was derived from a woman in her twenties or thirties in good health and CMV-seropositive. The chain employs TRBV5-6 and TRBJ2-1, with TRBD2 identical over 14 bases. The specimen was PBMCs. The CDR3 DNA sequence: TGTGCCAGCAGGGCCGGGACTAGCGGGAGTATATACAATGAGCAGTTCTTC. Protein product: CASRAGTSGSIYNEQFF.